This T cell receptor beta chain was profiled in a study of beta chain features in type 1 diabetes. As for this clone: Its target is unknown.

Points from the study as a whole: Fewer junction insertions and more nucleotide deletions appeared in type 1 diabetes patients. Researchers reported that naive, central memory and Treg TCRB repertoires appeared more similar in patients than in healthy donors.

V was trimmed by 5 bases and J by 2 bases, leaving 13 bases between them. CDR3 size: 14 residues. Germline CDR1 and CDR2: ENHRY and SYGVKD. Each sorted fraction was over 95% pure. Reverse transcribing all isolated RNA meant expressed TCRB transcripts were sequenced. Data came from immunoSEQ multiplex PCR; TCRdb stores just in-frame clones and leaves some out. The top ten hold over 0.4% of the sample, which has tens of thousands of clones, around a third seen once. Sequencing used stem cell memory CD4+ T cells from blood. This clonotype originated in a woman in her late teens or twenties in good health. The chain uses TRBV10-3 and TRBJ2-7; D perhaps matches TRBD1 (6 bases). The CDR3 loop reads CAISPQQGTYEQYF. The DNA of the CDR3 is TGTGCCATCAGTCCCCAACAGGGTACCTACGAGCAGTACTTC.